Shown below are 28 T cell receptor beta chains from a single sample sequenced in a study of CD8 T cells in ankylosing spondylitis. TCRdb passed the 5' RACE reads through MiXCR, listing each CDR3 protein once. The sample contains under 200,000 distinct CDR3 sequences, around a tenth of which appear only once. Sequenced input: blood, either unsorted or a sorted T cell fraction (not recorded which). These receptors were taken from a male donor with ankylosing spondylitis or in good health (not recorded which).

This clonotype was seen many times. The chain couples TRBV2 to TRBJ2-5; 9 bases are shared with TRBD1. The CDR3 spans 17 residues. Germline loops: CDR1 SNHLY, CDR2 FYNNEI. V trimming: 8 bases; J trimming: 1 base; junction bases outside the gene matches: 14. The CDR3 DNA is TGTGCCAGCTTGAGTTTCTCGGACAGGGGACTCCAAGAGACCCAGTACTTC. Its translation is CASLSFSDRGLQETQYF.

This clonotype was picked up a small number of times. The chain uses TRBV20-1 and TRBJ1-2; 7 nucleotides match TRBD1. The germline V gene has CDR1 DFQATT and CDR2 SNEGSKA (reference sequence). Trimming at V came to 0 bases and at J to 11 bases, leaving 15 bases not matched to a gene. This CDR3 contains 15 residues. The chain's CDR3 is CSARDPGTPQGEYTF. The CDR3 nucleotides are TGCAGTGCTAGAGACCCAGGGACACCCCAGGGGGAGTACACCTTC.

In its sample, this clonotype was seen many times. This chain uses TRBV6-2 or TRBV6-3 with TRBJ2-7; 7 nucleotides line up with TRBD1. Germline V gives CDR1 MNHEY, CDR2 SVGEGT. The CDR3 consists of 15 residues. Losses at the gene ends were 5 bases for V and 5 bases for J; bases not matched to a gene: 12. CDR3 coding DNA: TGTGCCAGCAGTCAAACAGGGGTTATGTGGAACGAGCAGTACTTC. As protein: CASSQTGVMWNEQYF.

CDR3 in DNA: TGTGCCAGCAGCTCTCCGGGACAGCTTGTCACTGAAGCTTTCTTT. Its protein product is CASSSPGQLVTEAFF. This chain connects TRBV7-9 to TRBJ1-1; TRBD1 matches at 7 bases. The germline gives CDR1 SEHNR, CDR2 FQNEAQ (reference sequence). There are 15 residues in the CDR3. The junction had 9 bases not matched to a gene; V was cut back by 4 bases and J by 4 bases.

This clonotype was picked up many times. The rearrangement joins TRBV5-1 to TRBJ2-7; D tentatively fits TRBD1 or TRBD2 (5 bases each). This CDR3 comprises 15 residues. V shed 4 bases and J shed 1 base, with 15 bases lying between them. Germline V CDR1 and CDR2: SGHRS, YFSETQ. The CDR3 region is CASSLRDVASYEQYF. DNA of the CDR3: TGCGCCAGCAGCCTCCGGGACGTCGCGTCCTACGAGCAGTACTTC.

This clonotype was counted at least ten times. The rearrangement joins TRBV4-3 to TRBJ2-5, with D possibly being TRBD1 or TRBD2 (5 bases each). The CDR3 totals 14 residues. V dropped 4 bases and J dropped 5 bases, with 14 bases sitting between them. Germline assignment: CDR1 LGHNA and CDR2 YSLEER. Here the CDR3 reads CASSPQRTRETQYF. The CDR3, as DNA: TGCGCCAGCAGCCCCCAGCGGACAAGGGAGACCCAGTACTTC.

This clonotype was counted ten times or more. V is TRBV29-1 and J is TRBJ2-1, with 8 bases fitting TRBD1. Trimming took 1 base from V and 6 from J; bases not matched to a gene: 11. CDR3 length: 16 residues. From germline, CDR1 is SQVTM and CDR2 ANQGSEA. This CDR3 reads CSVEGTGLSGFNEQFF. The CDR3 bases are TGCAGCGTTGAAGGGACAGGGCTTAGCGGCTTCAATGAGCAGTTCTTC.

This clonotype occurred many times. The chain joins TRBV27 to TRBJ1-5, with D unresolved. CDR1 and CDR2 from the germline V gene are MNHEY and SMNVEV (reference sequence). This CDR3 region has 17 residues. Trimming stripped 7 bases from V and 0 bases from J, with 19 bases between. The CDR3 DNA sequence: TGTGCCAGCACCAAGCAGCCCTTCGATTATAGCAATCAGCCCCAGCATTTT. Translating gives CASTKQPFDYSNQPQHF.

The genes are TRBV9 and TRBJ1-1; TRBD1 is a possible D gene (5 bases). The CDR3 runs to 12 residues. CDR1 is SGDLS and CDR2 is YYNGEE in the germline V gene. The germline V and J ends were trimmed by 3 bases and 6 bases, with 9 bases remaining between them. The CDR3 loop is CASSGGFAEAFF. CDR3 nucleotides: TGTGCCAGCAGCGGGGGGTTCGCTGAAGCTTTCTTT.

This clonotype was observed at least ten times. This chain's CDR3 is CASSSPLTGELFF. The CDR3 DNA reads as TGTGCCAGCAGTTCCCCCTTAACCGGGGAGCTGTTTTTT. The chain links TRBV12-3 or TRBV12-4 to TRBJ2-2; D is undetermined. V lost 4 bases and J lost 5, with 8 bases in between. The CDR3 has 13 residues.

This clonotype was picked up a small number of times. The chain carries TRBV14 and TRBJ2-1; 10 nucleotides line up with TRBD2. V lost 4 bases and J lost 4; bases outside the gene matches: 4. The CDR3 sequence is 15 residues long. Germline V gene sequence: CDR1 SGHDN, CDR2 FVKESK. This CDR3 reads CASSPTSGLYNEQFF. The CDR3 bases are TGTGCCAGCAGCCCGACTAGCGGGCTTTACAATGAGCAGTTCTTC.

This clonotype was observed a handful of times. V and J are TRBV13 and TRBJ2-7; 14 bases map to TRBD2. The CDR3 covers 15 residues. The germline CDR1 and CDR2 sequences are PRHDT and FYEKMQ (reference sequence). The V and J ends lost 5 bases and 6 bases, in that order; junction bases with no gene match: 6. The CDR3 protein is CASSGGLAGVSEQYF. The DNA of the CDR3 is TGTGCCAGCAGCGGGGGACTAGCGGGAGTAAGCGAGCAGTACTTC.

This clonotype was observed once. V usage is TRBV10-1 and J usage is TRBJ2-1; 7 positions match TRBD1. CDR3 size: 14 residues. The trim removed 0 bases at V and 7 bases at J, leaving 3 bases unmatched. From germline, CDR1 is WNHNN and CDR2 SYGVQD (reference sequence). CDR3 coding DNA: TGCGCCAGCAGTGAGTCTGACAGGGCTAATGAGCAGTTCTTC. Its translation is CASSESDRANEQFF.

Ten or more counts support this clonotype. The chain combines TRBV12-3 or TRBV12-4 with TRBJ2-1; maybe TRBD2 (5 bases). The CDR3 covers 13 residues. With 4 bases removed from V and 6 bases from J, the gap between germline ends came to 10 bases. CDR3 nucleotides: TGTGCCAGCAGTTCCCTCGGGGTCAATGAGCAGTTCTTC. Its translation: CASSSLGVNEQFF.

This clonotype occurred many times. The genes are TRBV3-1 and TRBJ2-1; the match to TRBD2 covers 10 bases. The V segment lost 4 bases and the J segment 7 bases; nucleotides outside the gene matches: 10. This CDR3 is built from 16 residues. Germline CDR1 is LGHDT and CDR2 is YNNKEL (reference sequence). The CDR3, as DNA: TGTGCCAGCAGCCGGTCGACAGCGGGAGGGTGGAATGAGCAGTTCTTC. This codes for CASSRSTAGGWNEQFF.

This clonotype was detected a few times. This chain connects TRBV10-3 to TRBJ1-2; D is unclear. The germline V and J ends were trimmed by 7 bases and 0 bases, with 12 bases remaining between them. CDR1 is ENHRY, CDR2 SYGVKD, per germline. The length of the CDR3 is 14 residues. CDR3 nucleotides: TGTGCCATCACGAAGGATGGAGCTAACTATGGCTACACCTTC. It is translated as CAITKDGANYGYTF.

This clonotype was seen many times. V gene TRBV7-2 combines with J gene TRBJ2-7; D might be TRBD1 or TRBD2, each matching 6 bases. This CDR3 is built from 14 residues. Germline V CDR1 and CDR2: SGHTA, FQGNSA. V was shortened by 3 bases and J by 3 bases, with 12 bases between the two germline ends. This chain's CDR3 is CASSFAEGGYEQYF. In DNA form, the CDR3 reads TGTGCCAGCAGCTTCGCCGAGGGGGGCTACGAGCAGTACTTC.

Many counts were recorded for this clonotype. The chain employs TRBV6-6 and TRBJ2-2; possible D gene TRBD2, 5 bases. V lost 0 bases to trimming and J lost 7 bases, with 6 bases between them. CDR1 is MNHNY, CDR2 SVGAGI, per germline (reference sequence). The CDR3 has 13 amino acids. CDR3 sequence: CASSYSRVGELFF. Here the CDR3 DNA reads TGTGCCAGCAGTTACTCGAGGGTCGGGGAGCTGTTTTTT.

There are a few counts of this clonotype. The rearrangement uses TRBV5-1 and TRBJ1-1; perhaps TRBD1 as D (6 bases). This CDR3 region has 16 residues. Germline CDR1 reads SGHRS; CDR2 reads YFSETQ. The V end lost 1 base, the J end lost 0 bases, and 13 bases lay between the germline ends. CDR3 sequence: CASSLNGQSMNTEAFF. The CDR3 bases are TGCGCCAGCAGCTTGAATGGACAGAGCATGAACACTGAAGCTTTCTTT.

The V call is TRBV7-2, the J call TRBJ2-1; 8 nucleotides align to TRBD2. CDR1 SGHTA and CDR2 FQGNSA come from the germline V gene. This CDR3 is built from 14 residues. J gave up 6 bases and V 5 bases, and 6 bases lay outside the gene matches. Written as DNA, the CDR3 is TGTGCCAGCAGCGCCGGGAGGGGAATCAATGAGCAGTTCTTC. This translates into CASSAGRGINEQFF. Full variable domain (rest looked up from reference TRBV7-2 and TRBJ2-1): GAGVSQSPSNKVTEKGKDVELRCDPISGHTALYWYRQSLGQGLEFLIYFQGNSAPDKSGLPSDRFSAERTGGSVSTLTIQRTQQEDSAVYLCASSAGRGINEQFFGPGTRLTVL.

This clonotype was recorded a few times. V usage is TRBV11-2 and J usage is TRBJ2-7; D perhaps matches TRBD2 (6 bases). CDR3 length: 16 amino acids. Germline lookup yields CDR1 SGHAT and CDR2 FQNNGV. Trimming left V 7 bases short and J 2 bases short, with 21 bases between. CDR3 residues: CASTRTSVGRAYEQYF. Written as DNA, the CDR3 is TGTGCCAGCACCCGGACGAGCGTCGGGAGAGCCTACGAGCAGTACTTC.

This clonotype was seen ten or more times. The rearrangement links TRBV12-3 or TRBV12-4 to TRBJ2-3; TRBD2 aligns across 9 bases. The length of the CDR3 is 17 residues. The junction had 5 bases not matched to a gene; V was cut back by 1 base and J by 0 bases. This chain's CDR3 is CASSLELAGISTDTQYF. For the CDR3, the DNA is TGTGCCAGCAGTTTAGAGCTAGCGGGGATAAGCACAGATACGCAGTATTTT.

This clonotype was detected ten times or more. The chain has TRBV12-3 or TRBV12-4 and TRBJ2-7, with 9 nucleotides matching TRBD2. The V and J ends lost 2 bases and 5 bases, in that order; junction bases with no gene match: 13. The CDR3 length is 17 residues. CDR3 sequence (DNA): TGTGCCAGCAGTTTAAGGTCCGGGGGGACTAGCTTCCACGAGCAGTACTTC. Translating it yields CASSLRSGGTSFHEQYF.

This clonotype was detected ten times or more. The chain links TRBV27 to TRBJ2-6; a weak D match, TRBD2 (5 bases). Germline-derived CDR1 and CDR2 are MNHEY and SMNVEV (reference sequence). Trimming cost V 8 bases and J 0 bases, with 11 bases left between them. The CDR3 has 15 residues. This CDR3 reads CASGESPSGANVLTF. The CDR3 region has the DNA TGTGCCAGCGGGGAGTCTCCCTCTGGGGCCAACGTCCTGACTTTC.

This clonotype showed up just a few times. V is TRBV18 and J is TRBJ2-4; D gene unclear. CDR1 and CDR2 from the germline V gene are KGHSH and LQKENI. The CDR3 extends over 13 amino acids. With 5 bases removed from V and 0 bases from J, the gap between germline ends came to 5 bases. The CDR3 DNA is TGTGCCAGCTCAGAGCTAGCCAAAAACATTCAGTACTTC. It encodes CASSELAKNIQYF.

This clonotype has more than one count but fewer than ten. V and J are TRBV7-2 and TRBJ2-3, with 7 bases matching TRBD1. Germline-derived CDR1 and CDR2 are SGHTA and FQGNSA. V dropped 2 bases and J dropped 5; count of bases not matched to a gene: 4. The CDR3 covers 14 residues. CDR3 region: CASSLNAGGDTQYF. In nucleotides, the CDR3 is TGTGCCAGCAGCTTAAATGCAGGGGGAGATACGCAGTATTTT. The variable domain in full, completed from reference TRBV7-2 and TRBJ2-3, reads GAGVSQSPSNKVTEKGKDVELRCDPISGHTALYWYRQSLGQGLEFLIYFQGNSAPDKSGLPSDRFSAERTGGSVSTLTIQRTQQEDSAVYLCASSLNAGGDTQYFGPGTRLTVL.

This chain connects TRBV2 to TRBJ1-5; D ambiguous. The V end lost 6 bases, the J end lost 0 bases, and 9 bases lay between the germline ends. Germline V gene sequence: CDR1 SNHLY, CDR2 FYNNEI. The CDR3 contains 14 residues. In nucleotides, the CDR3 is TGTGCCAGCAGGAAGGGTTATAGCAATCAGCCCCAGCATTTT. Its protein product is CASRKGYSNQPQHF.

At least ten counts were recorded for this clonotype. The chain recombines TRBV24-1 with TRBJ2-3; D is unresolved. Trimming stripped 1 base from V and 3 bases from J, with 10 bases between. The length of the CDR3 is 15 residues. Germline-derived CDR1 and CDR2 are KGHDR and SFDVKD. In DNA form, the CDR3 reads TGTGCCACCAGTGATTTAAAAGGAGTGACAGATACGCAGTATTTT. As protein: CATSDLKGVTDTQYF.